This T cell receptor beta chain emerged from a study of CD8 T cells in ankylosing spondylitis. Broader study findings: Several highly homologous variants made up a TCR beta motif that seemed to typify ankylosing spondylitis blood. Significantly higher representation of disease-linked clones was reported for matched ankylosing spondylitis synovial fluid. Those disease-linked clones were CD8+; they were also relatively rare in peripheral blood.

MiXCR was run by TCRdb on the 5' RACE reads, yielding one entry per CDR3 protein. The repertoire has roughly 200,000 distinct CDR3 sequences, 9.5% to 15% of them found once; the top ten carry approximately 16%. This clonotype was counted ten times or more. Its antigen is undetermined. Germline V gives CDR1 DFQATT, CDR2 SNEGSKA (reference sequence). The V gene lost 1 base and the J gene lost 0 bases, with 14 bases spanning the gap. The CDR3 extends over 16 amino acids. The sequenced sample was blood, either unsorted or a sorted T cell fraction (not recorded which). This sequence originates from a male donor with ankylosing spondylitis or in good health (not recorded which). The chain links TRBV20-1 to TRBJ2-3, with D possibly TRBD1 on 5 matching bases. The CDR3 bases are TGCAGTGCTAGAGCCCTCCGCAGGGCTAGCACAGATACGCAGTATTTT. Protein sequence: CSARALRRASTDTQYF.